The sequence of this T cell receptor beta chain was determined in a study of T cell responses to AZD1222 COVID-19 vaccine. Germline V CDR1 and CDR2: LGHNA, YNFKEQ. V lost 3 bases and J lost 5, with 8 bases in between. The CDR3 runs to 13 residues. Sequenced by immunoSEQ multiplex PCR; TCRdb stores in-frame clones only, minus some. The repertoire holds approximately 50,000 clones, with approximately 83% as singletons. This chain uses TRBV4-2 with TRBJ2-1; D tentatively fits TRBD1 or TRBD2 (5 bases each). The sequence was collected from an adult who received the AZD1222 COVID-19 vaccine. The input for sequencing was peripheral blood, taken 28 days after the second AZD1222 dose. CDR3: CASSQTGHNEQFF. The CDR3 bases are TGTGCCAGCAGCCAGACGGGGCACAATGAGCAGTTCTTC.